This T cell receptor (beta chain) came from a study of early T cells in non-severe SARS-CoV-2 infection. This clonotype was seen at least ten times. The trim removed 4 bases at V and 0 bases at J, leaving 8 bases unmatched. The CDR3 runs to 17 residues. Looked up from germline, CDR1 is MDHEN and CDR2 is SYDVKM. TCRdb used MiXCR to reprocess the 5' RACE reads, holding one entry per CDR3 protein. The table shows over 30,000 distinct CDR3 sequences, with 5.7% occurring only once. The chain joins TRBV28 to TRBJ1-3; 8 nucleotides match TRBD1. This TCR derives from an adult who was a healthcare worker with PCR-confirmed SARS-CoV-2 infection or an uninfected control (not recorded which). Sequenced: whole blood. The CDR3 DNA reads TGTGCCAGCAGTTCGACAGGGGAGGAAGGCTCTGGAAACACCATATATTTT. Protein sequence: CASSSTGEEGSGNTIYF.